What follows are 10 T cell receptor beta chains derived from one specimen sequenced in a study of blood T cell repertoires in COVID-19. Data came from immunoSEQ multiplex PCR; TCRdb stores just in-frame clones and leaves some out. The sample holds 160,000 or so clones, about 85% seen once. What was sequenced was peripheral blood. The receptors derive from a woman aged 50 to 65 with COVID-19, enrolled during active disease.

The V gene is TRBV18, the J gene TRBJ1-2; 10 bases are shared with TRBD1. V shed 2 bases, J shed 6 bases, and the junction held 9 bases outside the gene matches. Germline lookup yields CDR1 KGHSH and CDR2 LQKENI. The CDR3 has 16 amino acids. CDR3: CASSPVDRDRGDGYTF. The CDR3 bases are TGTGCCAGCTCACCAGTAGACCGGGACAGGGGAGATGGCTACACCTTC.

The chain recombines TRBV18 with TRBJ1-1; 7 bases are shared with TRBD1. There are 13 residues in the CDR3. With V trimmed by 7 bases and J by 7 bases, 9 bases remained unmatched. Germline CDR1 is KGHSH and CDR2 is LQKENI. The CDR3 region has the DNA TGTGCCAGCTTAGATGACAGGGCTGGTGAAGCTTTCTTT. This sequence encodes CASLDDRAGEAFF. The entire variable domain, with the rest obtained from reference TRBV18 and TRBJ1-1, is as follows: NAGVMQNPRHLVRRRGQEARLRCSPMKGHSHVYWYRQLPEEGLKFMVYLQKENIIDESGMPKERFSAEFPKEGPSILRIQQVVRGDSAAYFCASLDDRAGEAFFGQGTRLTVV.

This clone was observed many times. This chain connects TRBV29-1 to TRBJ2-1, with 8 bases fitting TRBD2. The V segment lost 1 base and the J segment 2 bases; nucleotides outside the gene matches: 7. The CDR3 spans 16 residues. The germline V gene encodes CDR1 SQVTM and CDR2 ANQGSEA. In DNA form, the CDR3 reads TGCAGCGTTGAAGCAGAGGAGACTAGCGCCTACAATGAGCAGTTCTTC. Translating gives CSVEAEETSAYNEQFF.

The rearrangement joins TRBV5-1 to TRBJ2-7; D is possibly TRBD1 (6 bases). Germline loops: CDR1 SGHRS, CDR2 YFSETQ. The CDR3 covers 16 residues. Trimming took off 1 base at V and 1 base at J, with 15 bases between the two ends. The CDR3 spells CASSLRGTISSYEQYF. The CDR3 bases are TGCGCCAGCAGCTTGAGGGGGACAATTTCGTCCTACGAGCAGTACTTC.

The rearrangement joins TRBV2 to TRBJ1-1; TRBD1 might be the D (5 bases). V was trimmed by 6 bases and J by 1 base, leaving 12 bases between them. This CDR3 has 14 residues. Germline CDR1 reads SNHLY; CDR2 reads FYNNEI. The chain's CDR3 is CASREGPPNTEAFF. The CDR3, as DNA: TGTGCCAGCAGGGAGGGGCCGCCGAACACTGAAGCTTTCTTT.

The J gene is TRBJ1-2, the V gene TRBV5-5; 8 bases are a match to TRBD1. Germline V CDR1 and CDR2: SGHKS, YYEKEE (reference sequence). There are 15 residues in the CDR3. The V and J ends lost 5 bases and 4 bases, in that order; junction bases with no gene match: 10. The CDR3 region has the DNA TGTGCCAGCAGTTACAATACAGGGGGACCCTATGGCTACACCTTC. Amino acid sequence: CASSYNTGGPYGYTF.

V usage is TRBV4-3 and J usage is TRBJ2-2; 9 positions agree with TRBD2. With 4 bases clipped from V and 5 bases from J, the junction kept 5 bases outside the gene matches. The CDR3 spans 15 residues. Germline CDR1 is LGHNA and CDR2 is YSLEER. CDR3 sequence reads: CASSPAGGRTGELFF. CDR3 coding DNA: TGCGCCAGCAGCCCCGCGGGGGGGCGTACCGGGGAGCTGTTTTTT.

CDR3 sequence (DNA): TGTGCCAGCAGTTTAGGGGGGATCCGACAGACCTACGAGCAGTACTTC. Encoded protein: CASSLGGIRQTYEQYF. This sequence joins TRBV28 and TRBJ2-7; tentative D call: TRBD2 (6 bases). The germline gives CDR1 MDHEN, CDR2 SYDVKM. V lost 2 bases and J 2 bases, leaving 16 bases between the germline ends. The CDR3 consists of 16 residues.

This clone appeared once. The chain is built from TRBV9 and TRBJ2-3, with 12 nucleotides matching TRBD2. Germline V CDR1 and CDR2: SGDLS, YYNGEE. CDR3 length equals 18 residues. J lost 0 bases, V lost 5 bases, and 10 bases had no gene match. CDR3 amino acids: CASRRTSGALPSTDTQYF. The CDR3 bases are TGTGCCAGCAGACGGACTAGCGGGGCCCTCCCTAGCACAGATACGCAGTATTTT.

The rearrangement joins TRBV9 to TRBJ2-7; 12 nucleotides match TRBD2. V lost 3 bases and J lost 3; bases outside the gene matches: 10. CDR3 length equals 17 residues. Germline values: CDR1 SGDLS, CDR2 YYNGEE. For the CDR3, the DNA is TGTGCCAGCAGCGGAACATCATCGACTAGCGGGGGCTACGAGCAGTACTTC. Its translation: CASSGTSSTSGGYEQYF.